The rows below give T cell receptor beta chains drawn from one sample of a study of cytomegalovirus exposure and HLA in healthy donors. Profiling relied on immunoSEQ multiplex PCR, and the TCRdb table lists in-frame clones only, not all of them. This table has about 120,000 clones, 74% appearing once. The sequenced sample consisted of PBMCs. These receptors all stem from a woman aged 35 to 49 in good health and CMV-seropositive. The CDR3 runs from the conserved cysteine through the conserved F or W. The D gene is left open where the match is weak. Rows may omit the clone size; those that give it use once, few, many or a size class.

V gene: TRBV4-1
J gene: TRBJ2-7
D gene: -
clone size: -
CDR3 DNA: TGCGCCAGCAGCCATCTGGGCAGCTACGAGCAGTACTTC
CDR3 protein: CASSHLGSYEQYF

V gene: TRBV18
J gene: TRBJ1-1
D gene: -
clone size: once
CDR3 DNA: TGTGCCAGCTCCTTGGGCGGGGGCACTATGAACACTGAAGCTTTCTTT
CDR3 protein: CASSLGGGTMNTEAFF

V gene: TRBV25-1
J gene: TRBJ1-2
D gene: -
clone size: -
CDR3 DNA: TGTGCCAGCAGTGAATCGTGGGACTCCGGCTACACCTTC
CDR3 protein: CASSESWDSGYTF

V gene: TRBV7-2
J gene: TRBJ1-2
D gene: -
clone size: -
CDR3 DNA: TGTGCCAGCAGCTCAGCAAACAGGGTTGGCTACACCTTC
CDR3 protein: CASSSANRVGYTF

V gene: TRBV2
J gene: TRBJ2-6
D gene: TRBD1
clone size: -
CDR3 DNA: TGTGCCAGCAGTGAAAGGGACAGGGGGCGCCTCGGGGCCAACGTCCTGACTTTC
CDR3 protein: CASSERDRGRLGANVLTF

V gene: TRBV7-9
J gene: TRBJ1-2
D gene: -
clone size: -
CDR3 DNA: TGTGCCAGCAGCTTTAGGGGGACGGGAACCCCCTATGGCTACACCTTC
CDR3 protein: CASSFRGTGTPYGYTF

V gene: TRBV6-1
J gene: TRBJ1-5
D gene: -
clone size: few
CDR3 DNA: TGTGCCAGCAGTGAAGGACAGGTATCGTATATGAGCAATCAGCCCCAGCATTTT
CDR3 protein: CASSEGQVSYMSNQPQHF

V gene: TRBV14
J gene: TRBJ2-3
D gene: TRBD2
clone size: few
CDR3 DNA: TGTGCCAGCAGCCAAGATCCCCCTAGCGGGATGGGAGATACGCAGTATTTT
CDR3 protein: CASSQDPPSGMGDTQYF

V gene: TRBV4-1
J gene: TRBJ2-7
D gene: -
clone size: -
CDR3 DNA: TGCGCCAGCAGCCAAGCGGAGAGGGCCTACGAGCAGTACTTC
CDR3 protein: CASSQAERAYEQYF

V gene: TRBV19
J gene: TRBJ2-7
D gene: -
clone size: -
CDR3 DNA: TGTGCCAGTAGTAGTTCGTCAGATCGTTTCTACGAGCAGTACTTC
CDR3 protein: CASSSSSDRFYEQYF

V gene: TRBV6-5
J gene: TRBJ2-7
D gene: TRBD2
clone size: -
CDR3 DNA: TGTGCCAGCAGTCGGGAGCGGGGGGCCTACGAGCAGTACTTC
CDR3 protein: CASSRERGAYEQYF

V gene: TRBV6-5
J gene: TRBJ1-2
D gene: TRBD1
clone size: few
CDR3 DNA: TGTGCCAGCAGTTACAGGGGACAGGGGAGAGATGGCTACACCTTC
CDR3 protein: CASSYRGQGRDGYTF

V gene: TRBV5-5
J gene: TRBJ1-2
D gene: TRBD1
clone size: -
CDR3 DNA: TGTGCCAGCAGCTTAGCGGCCGGACAGGAGGCCTATGGCTACACCTTC
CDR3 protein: CASSLAAGQEAYGYTF

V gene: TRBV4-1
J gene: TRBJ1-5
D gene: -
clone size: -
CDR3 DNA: TGCGCCAGTAGCCAAATCCAGGGAGGTCAGCCCCAGCATTTT
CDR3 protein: CASSQIQGGQPQHF

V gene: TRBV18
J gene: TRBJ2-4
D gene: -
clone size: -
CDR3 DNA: TGTGCCAGCTCACCAGCAGGGAAGGACATTCAGTACTTC
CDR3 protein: CASSPAGKDIQYF

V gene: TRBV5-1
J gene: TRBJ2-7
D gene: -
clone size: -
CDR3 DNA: TGCGCCAGCAGCTTGGATGGGACTCCAAGCTCCTACGAGCAGTACTTC
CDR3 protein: CASSLDGTPSSYEQYF

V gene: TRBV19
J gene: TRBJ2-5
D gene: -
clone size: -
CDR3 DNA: TGTGCCAGTAGTAAATCGGGTTCACAAGAGACCCAGTACTTC
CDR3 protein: CASSKSGSQETQYF

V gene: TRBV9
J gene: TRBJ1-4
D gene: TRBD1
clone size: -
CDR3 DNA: TGTGCCAGCAGCACGGACAGGACTACTGAAAAACTGTTTTTT
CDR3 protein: CASSTDRTTEKLFF

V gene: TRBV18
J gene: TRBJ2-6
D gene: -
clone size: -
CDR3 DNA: TGTGCCAGCTCACCGATTGGCAGGCAAAGCTCTGGGGCCAACGTCCTGACTTTC
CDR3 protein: CASSPIGRQSSGANVLTF

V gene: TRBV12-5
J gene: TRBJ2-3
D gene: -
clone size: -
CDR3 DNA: TGTGCTAGTGGCCCCGACTGGGATACGCAGTATTTT
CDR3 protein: CASGPDWDTQYF

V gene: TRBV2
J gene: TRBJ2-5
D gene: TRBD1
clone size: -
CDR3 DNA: TGTGCCAGCAGTATGACAGGGCCGAAAGAGACCCAGTACTTC
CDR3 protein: CASSMTGPKETQYF

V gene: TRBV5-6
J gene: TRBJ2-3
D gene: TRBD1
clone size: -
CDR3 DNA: TGTGCCAGCAGTCCGACAGGGGGCACAGATACGCAGTATTTT
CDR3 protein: CASSPTGGTDTQYF

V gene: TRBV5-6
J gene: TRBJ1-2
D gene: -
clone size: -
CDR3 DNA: TGTGCCAGCGGCAGACAGCTACTAAACTATGGCTACACCTTC
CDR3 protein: CASGRQLLNYGYTF

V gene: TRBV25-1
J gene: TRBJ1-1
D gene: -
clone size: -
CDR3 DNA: TGTGCCAGCTTGAGGGGGGGAGGCACTGAAGCTTTCTTT
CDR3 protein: CASLRGGGTEAFF